This is a list of T cell receptor beta chains from one sample in a study of T cells after yellow fever vaccination. In TCRdb, the 5' RACE reads were re-called with MiXCR into one record per CDR3 protein. The sample shows 550,000 or so distinct CDR3 sequences, less than 20% of them seen only once. The sample here was PBMCs, taken 15 days after the yellow fever booster vaccination. These receptors originate from a man aged 25 to 40 who received the YFV17D yellow fever vaccine. CDR3s leave out the opening cysteine and the closing phenylalanine or tryptophan. Not all rows give a size; the values are once, few, many and, for expanded clones, a class.

>TRBV7-6|few|11
ASSLAELETQY
>TRBV11-3|few|14
ASSWGGDRGSETQY
>TRBV7-8|many|11
ASSLVGDQPQH
>TRBV3-1|few|10
ASSQLAGPQY
>TRBV7-2|.|10
ASSSYMDGYT
>TRBV15|.|13
ATSRAGLAGGEQY
>TRBV25-1|.|14
ASSAPGSVGQETQY
>TRBV7-2|few|11
ASSFFAAEKLF
>TRBV19|few|11
ASTQRGGETQY
>TRBV4-2|few|13
ASSQEGGIPNEQY
>TRBV18|.|12
ASSPMTENNEQF
>TRBV7-9|.|11
ASSNSGEETQY
>TRBV5-4|.|14
ATTPQRGARTDTQY
>TRBV20-1|few|11
SARSSGMPEQY
>TRBV7-3|.|15
ASSLEGAGATQETQY
>TRBV29-1|.|10
SVEGPLYEQY
>TRBV7-2|many|11
ASSLLEGYEQY
>TRBV9|few|11
ASSPSWGDEQY
>TRBV7-8|once|14
ASSLTGQRGRDTQY
>TRBV12-3/TRBV12-4|.|12
ASTVRAANEKLF
>TRBV11-2|few|10
ASSQEVYEQY
>TRBV30|.|11
AWGGQVSYEQY
>TRBV20-1|.|11
SAIGTGNYEQY
>TRBV7-9|once|13
ASSFDRDSNQPQH
>TRBV12-3/TRBV12-4|few|14
ASSRWTSGAQETQY
>TRBV11-2|.|9
ASCEGGEAF